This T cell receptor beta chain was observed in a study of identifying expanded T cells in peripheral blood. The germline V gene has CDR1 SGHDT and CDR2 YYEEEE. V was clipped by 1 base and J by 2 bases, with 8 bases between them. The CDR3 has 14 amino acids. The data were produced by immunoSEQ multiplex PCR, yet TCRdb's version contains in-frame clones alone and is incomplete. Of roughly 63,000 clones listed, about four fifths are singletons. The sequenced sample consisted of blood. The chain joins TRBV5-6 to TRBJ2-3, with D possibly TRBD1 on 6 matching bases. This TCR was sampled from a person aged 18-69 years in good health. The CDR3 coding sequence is TGTGCCAGCAGCTTGACAGGGACCACAGATACGCAGTATTTT. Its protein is CASSLTGTTDTQYF. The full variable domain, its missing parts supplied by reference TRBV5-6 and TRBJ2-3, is DAGVTQSPTHLIKTRGQQVTLRCSPKSGHDTVSWYQQALGQGPQFIFQYYEEEERQRGNFPDRFSGHQFPNYSSELNVNALLLGDSALYLCASSLTGTTDTQYFGPGTRLTVL.